Shown below are 20 T cell receptor beta chains from a single sample sequenced in a study of blood T cell repertoires in COVID-19. Data came from immunoSEQ multiplex PCR; TCRdb stores just in-frame clones and leaves some out. The repertoire holds 170,000 or so clones, with roughly 79% as singletons. Sequencing was carried out using peripheral blood. These TCRs come from a woman in her seventies with acute or convalescent COVID-19.

This clone was detected a few times. The chain employs TRBV14 and TRBJ1-6; D perhaps matches TRBD1 (5 bases). Trimming took 2 bases from V and 2 from J, leaving 13 bases between them. This CDR3 comprises 17 residues. Germline V lookup: CDR1 SGHDN, CDR2 FVKESK. CDR3 DNA: TGTGCCAGCAGCCAAAGGGGCTACGGAGCCTATAATTCACCCCTCCACTTT. It codes for CASSQRGYGAYNSPLHF.

This rearrangement joins TRBV19 to TRBJ1-4; perhaps TRBD1 as D (6 bases). The germline V and J ends were trimmed by 7 bases and 3 bases, with 15 bases remaining between them. The germline V gene has CDR1 LNHDA and CDR2 SQIVND (reference sequence). The length of the CDR3 is 15 residues. Here the CDR3 DNA reads TGTGCCAGTACCCTACCGGGACATCCTAATGAAAAACTGTTTTTT. Its translation is CASTLPGHPNEKLFF.

This clone came up a few times. V usage is TRBV19 and J usage is TRBJ2-7; 7 nucleotides line up with TRBD1. The CDR3 contains 14 residues. The J segment lost 6 bases and the V segment lost 5 bases, leaving 10 bases of the junction unmatched. Germline lookup yields CDR1 LNHDA and CDR2 SQIVND (reference sequence). For the CDR3, the DNA is TGTGCCAGTAGTGTGCGGACAGGTGAGGGCGAGCAGTACTTC. This sequence encodes CASSVRTGEGEQYF.

The chain recombines TRBV3-1 (or the pseudogene TRBV3-2) with TRBJ2-1, with TRBD2 identical over 8 bases. The junction had 6 bases not matched to a gene; V was cut back by 0 bases and J by 8 bases. The CDR3 length is 15 residues. Per the germline V gene, CDR1 is LGHDT and CDR2 is YNNKEL (reference sequence). CDR3 sequence (DNA): TGTGCCAGCAGCCAAGATCCCGGGAGGGGGTATGAGCAGTTCTTC. Its translation: CASSQDPGRGYEQFF.

V is TRBV7-3 and J is TRBJ1-2; TRBD1 aligns across 9 bases. Trimming cost V 0 bases and J 10 bases; bases outside gene matches: 15. Germline V gene lookup returns CDR1 SGHTA and CDR2 FQGTGA. The CDR3 runs to 17 residues. CDR3 DNA sequence: TGTGCCAGCAGCTTAACCACAGGTCAGGGGACAGGGAGTGACTACACCTTC. This gives the protein CASSLTTGQGTGSDYTF.

The V and J genes are TRBV7-6 and TRBJ2-7; 9 bases are shared with TRBD1. The V segment lost 5 bases and the J segment 7 bases; nucleotides outside the gene matches: 12. CDR1 is SGHVS and CDR2 is FNYEAQ in the germline V gene. The CDR3 contains 15 residues. CDR3 DNA sequence: TGTGCCAGCAGCACACGACAGGGGGGCCTTACGGAGCAGTACTTC. Translating it yields CASSTRQGGLTEQYF.

V and J are TRBV6-5 and TRBJ1-3, with 7 bases aligning to TRBD1. The CDR3 contains 16 residues. V trimming: 0 bases; J trimming: 8 bases; junction bases outside the gene matches: 10. CDR1 and CDR2 from the germline V gene are MNHEY and SVGAGI. CDR3 amino acids: CASSYSLRGRGDTIYF. The CDR3 nucleotides read TGTGCCAGCAGTTACTCCTTAAGGGGGCGGGGAGACACCATATATTTT.

The count of this clone is one. The V call is TRBV19, the J call TRBJ1-1; 8 bases fit TRBD1. The CDR3 is 12 amino acids. The V segment lost 11 bases and the J segment 1 base; nucleotides outside the gene matches: 3. Germline lookup yields CDR1 LNHDA and CDR2 SQIVND (reference sequence). CDR3 residues: CAVGQANTEAFF. The CDR3 coding sequence is TGTGCCGTGGGACAGGCGAACACTGAAGCTTTCTTT.

This clone was counted between two and nine times. The chain combines TRBV6-1 with TRBJ2-7; 8 bases match TRBD2. The germline CDR1 and CDR2 sequences are MNHNS and SASEGT. Trimming removed 0 bases from V and 3 bases from J; junction bases left unmatched: 4. The CDR3 runs to 15 residues. Here the CDR3 DNA reads TGTGCCAGCAGTGAAGCACCTAGCGGGTTCTACGAGCAGTACTTC. This translates into CASSEAPSGFYEQYF.

The rearrangement uses TRBV11-2 and TRBJ2-7; tentatively, D is TRBD1 (6 bases). CDR3 length: 15 residues. Germline V lookup: CDR1 SGHAT, CDR2 FQNNGV. Deletions cut 3 bases from V and 2 bases from J, with 14 bases between. The CDR3 loop is CASSFRGGPTYEQYF. The CDR3 bases are TGTGCCAGCAGCTTTCGAGGGGGACCTACCTACGAGCAGTACTTC.

This clone was observed once. The chain is built from TRBV5-1 and TRBJ1-4, with 8 bases that match TRBD1. The germline V gene has CDR1 SGHRS and CDR2 YFSETQ. This CDR3 is 16 amino acids long. V was clipped by 3 bases and J by 4 bases; unmatched bases: 8. The CDR3 nucleotides read TGCGCCAGCAGCTGGGGGGATGACAGGGGTAATGAAAAACTGTTTTTT. The encoded protein is CASSWGDDRGNEKLFF. Supplemented by reference TRBV5-1 and TRBJ1-4, the full variable domain reads KAGVTQTPRYLIKTRGQQVTLSCSPISGHRSVSWYQQTPGQGLQFLFEYFSETQRNKGNFPGRFSGRQFSNSRSEMNVSTLELGDSALYLCASSWGDDRGNEKLFFGSGTQLSVL.

The rearrangement joins TRBV3-1 (or the pseudogene TRBV3-2) to TRBJ2-3, with 11 nucleotides matching TRBD1. From germline, CDR1 is LGHDT and CDR2 YNNKEL (reference sequence). J lost 6 bases, V lost 6 bases, and 8 bases had no gene match. The CDR3 totals 15 residues. CDR3 in amino acids: CASSWGQGVGDTQYF. CDR3 nucleotides: TGTGCCAGCAGTTGGGGACAGGGGGTAGGGGATACGCAGTATTTT.

The genes are TRBV6-6 and TRBJ1-2; 7 positions match TRBD1. The ends lost 6 bases at V and 8 bases at J; junction bases unmatched: 9. This CDR3 has 13 residues. Germline-derived CDR1 and CDR2 are MNHNY and SVGAGI (reference sequence). The CDR3 sequence is CASSPDRAGGYTF. CDR3 DNA sequence: TGTGCCAGCAGCCCCGACAGGGCCGGGGGCTACACCTTC.

The chain uses TRBV20-1 and TRBJ1-5; D gene ambiguous. With 3 bases removed from V and 4 bases from J, the gap between germline ends came to 19 bases. In germline, CDR1 is DFQATT, CDR2 SNEGSKA (reference sequence). CDR3 length: 16 amino acids. CDR3 loop: CSASSPVGGQNQPQHF. The CDR3 bases are TGCAGTGCTAGTTCCCCGGTAGGTGGGCAAAATCAGCCCCAGCATTTT.

The rearrangement joins TRBV4-1 to TRBJ2-2; D is unresolved. V dropped 0 bases and J dropped 0 bases, with 8 bases sitting between them. In germline, CDR1 is MGHRA, CDR2 YSYEKL. The CDR3 is 16 residues long. Here the CDR3 DNA reads TGCGCCAGCAGCCAAGATCGCGCCTCGAACACCGGGGAGCTGTTTTTT. It is translated as CASSQDRASNTGELFF.

A single count supports this clone. V and J are TRBV4-1 and TRBJ2-5; TRBD1 matches 9 bases. This CDR3 has 15 amino acids. J gave up 1 base and V 4 bases, and 4 bases lay outside the gene matches. Germline CDR1 is MGHRA and CDR2 is YSYEKL. The CDR3 sequence: CASSPLTGGQETQYF. DNA for the CDR3: TGCGCCAGCAGCCCACTGACAGGGGGCCAAGAGACCCAGTACTTC.

Of note for this clone: Other DNA sequences in the same sample also yield this CDR3. The chain uses TRBV5-1 and TRBJ2-5; 7 bases are a match to TRBD1. CDR1 is SGHRS and CDR2 is YFSETQ in the germline V gene. V dropped 0 bases and J dropped 5; count of bases not matched to a gene: 4. This CDR3 has 14 amino acids. In DNA form, the CDR3 reads TGCGCCAGCAGCTTGGACAGGGGTAGGGAGACCCAGTACTTC. Translated: CASSLDRGRETQYF.

The gene calls are TRBV30 and TRBJ1-1, with a possible D match to TRBD1 (5 bases). Germline assignment: CDR1 GTSNPN and CDR2 SVGIG (reference sequence). The CDR3 sequence is 13 residues long. Trimming took 1 base from V and 5 from J, leaving 11 bases between them. CDR3 sequence: CAWSATVVTEAFF. DNA for the CDR3: TGTGCCTGGAGTGCGACAGTAGTAACTGAAGCTTTCTTT.

The chain combines TRBV3-1 (or the pseudogene TRBV3-2) with TRBJ2-1, with 9 bases aligning to TRBD2. Germline V lookup: CDR1 LGHDT, CDR2 YNNKEL (reference sequence). The CDR3 spans 15 residues. V shed 4 bases and J 6 bases; nucleotides not matched to a gene: 7. The CDR3 protein is CASSRDGSGSNEQFF. In nucleotides, the CDR3 is TGTGCCAGCAGCCGGGACGGTAGCGGGAGCAATGAGCAGTTCTTC.

V is TRBV4-2 and J is TRBJ2-2; D is tentatively TRBD1 or TRBD2 (6 bases each). Germline assignment: CDR1 LGHNA and CDR2 YNFKEQ. Trimming took off 9 bases at V and 0 bases at J, with 11 bases between the two ends. CDR3 length: 14 residues. CDR3 sequence reads: CASSGQPNTGELFF. CDR3 nucleotides: TGTGCCAGTAGCGGACAGCCGAACACCGGGGAGCTGTTTTTT.